Each of the 20 T cell receptor beta chains below was sequenced from the same sample in a study of T cells after yellow fever vaccination (dated by TCRdb to the late 2010s). Library generation was performed with 5' RACE. TCRdb shows the sequencer as Illumina HiSeq 2500. The public reads were reprocessed in TCRdb via fastp at Q25 and MiXCR, keeping in-frame beta chains. Rows matching on CDR3 protein sequence are summarized as one entry with the most common DNA and genes. This sample lists hundreds of thousands of distinct CDR3 sequences; 9% to 15% were detected once. The leading ten clones occupy 15% of the sample. The treatment or condition tag for this specimen amounts to: live attenuated yellow fever vaccine strain. The sample was PBMCs, taken on the day of the yellow fever booster vaccination. The receptors were sampled from a man aged 25 to 40 who received the YFV17D yellow fever vaccine.

This sequence joins TRBV3-1 and TRBJ2-1, with D unresolved. Looked up from germline, CDR1 is LGHDT and CDR2 is YNNKEL (reference sequence). With 4 bases removed from V and 6 bases from J, the gap between germline ends came to 22 bases. The CDR3 totals 17 residues. CDR3 region: CASSPLYSAHEVNEQFF. For the CDR3, the DNA is TGTGCCAGCAGCCCCCTATACAGTGCCCACGAGGTCAATGAGCAGTTCTTC.

J is TRBJ2-7 and V is TRBV20-1; 8 bases align to TRBD2. Germline assignment: CDR1 DFQATT and CDR2 SNEGSKA (reference sequence). This CDR3 has 12 amino acids. J was trimmed by 3 bases and V by 8 bases; bases with no gene match: 6. The CDR3 sequence: CSISGRGYEQYF. For the CDR3, the DNA is TGCAGTATCAGCGGGAGAGGCTACGAGCAGTACTTC.

DNA for the CDR3: TGTGCCAGCTCACCACGGGGGGCTAGCGGGAGCTACGAGCAGTACTTC. This gives the protein CASSPRGASGSYEQYF. The V gene is TRBV18, the J gene TRBJ2-7; 10 bases match TRBD2. Germline lookup yields CDR1 KGHSH and CDR2 LQKENI. V was clipped by 1 base and J by 3 bases; unmatched bases: 6. CDR3 size: 16 residues.

The chain joins TRBV11-2 to TRBJ2-7; maybe TRBD1 (8 bases). V dropped 1 base and J dropped 5 bases, with 21 bases sitting between them. The CDR3 is made up of 17 amino acids. Germline V gene data show CDR1 as SGHAT and CDR2 as FQNNGV. As DNA, the CDR3 is TGTGCCAGCAGCTTAGTGGGGGGGACTTGGACAGGGAACGAGCAGTACTTC. Protein sequence: CASSLVGGTWTGNEQYF.

The CDR3 is CAWSVALAGTGELFF. For the CDR3, the DNA is TGTGCCTGGAGTGTAGCCCTAGCGGGCACCGGGGAGCTGTTTTTT. The genes are TRBV30 and TRBJ2-2; TRBD2 aligns across 8 bases. Germline loops: CDR1 GTSNPN, CDR2 SVGIG (reference sequence). V lost 0 bases, J lost 4 bases, and 4 bases stayed unmatched. The CDR3 length is 15 residues.

This clonotype was detected only a few times. The J gene is TRBJ2-7, the V gene TRBV24-1; TRBD1 matches at 8 bases. Germline-derived CDR1 and CDR2 are KGHDR and SFDVKD. This CDR3 is built from 16 residues. V dropped 4 bases and J dropped 8; count of bases not matched to a gene: 15. CDR3 DNA sequence: TGTGCCACCAGTGAGCACAACAGCCGGGACAGGAATAAGCAGTACTTC. It is translated as CATSEHNSRDRNKQYF.

This clonotype was observed many times. The V and J genes are TRBV7-9 and TRBJ2-3; TRBD2 aligns across 8 bases. The CDR3 is 16 residues long. Germline assignment: CDR1 SEHNR and CDR2 FQNEAQ (reference sequence). V was pared by 5 bases and J by 3 bases, with 10 bases of the junction left unmatched. The CDR3 nucleotides are TGTGCCAGCAGCAGCGGGGGCGGCGGGGGGACAGATACGCAGTATTTT. It yields the protein CASSSGGGGGTDTQYF.

V gene TRBV7-2 combines with J gene TRBJ2-1; D remains unclear. Germline assignment: CDR1 SGHTA and CDR2 FQGNSA. Trimming pared 3 bases from V and 7 bases from J, leaving 10 bases between. This CDR3 spans 13 amino acids. The CDR3 loop reads CASSFSPDNEQFF. CDR3 nucleotides: TGTGCCAGCAGCTTCTCCCCCGATAATGAGCAGTTCTTC.

This clonotype has only a few counts. The chain recombines TRBV10-3 with TRBJ1-1; D may be TRBD1 (5 bases). Trimming removed 4 bases from V and 5 bases from J, with 11 bases in between. Germline V gene data show CDR1 as ENHRY and CDR2 as SYGVKD. The CDR3 totals 13 residues. The CDR3 sequence is CAISGGGETEAFF. CDR3 bases: TGTGCCATCAGTGGAGGAGGGGAGACTGAAGCTTTCTTT.

This clonotype came up a few times. This chain's CDR3 is CASRQVQGGTDTQYF. DNA for the CDR3: TGTGCCAGCAGGCAGGTACAGGGAGGCACAGATACGCAGTATTTT. V gene TRBV28 combines with J gene TRBJ2-3, with TRBD1 as a possible D gene (6 bases). CDR3 length equals 15 residues. Germline loops: CDR1 MDHEN, CDR2 SYDVKM. Deletions cut 6 bases from V and 1 base from J, with 14 bases between.

This clonotype was detected a few times. The chain combines TRBV30 with TRBJ2-1; no clear D. Trimming pared 1 base from V and 1 base from J, leaving 5 bases between. Germline CDR1 GTSNPN, CDR2 SVGIG (reference sequence). This CDR3 is built from 13 residues. The CDR3 reads CAWSGGSYNEQFF. The CDR3, as DNA: TGTGCCTGGAGTGGGGGATCCTACAATGAGCAGTTCTTC.

This clonotype occurred a few times. The V call is TRBV10-3, the J call TRBJ1-2; no clear D gene. CDR1 and CDR2 from the germline V gene are ENHRY and SYGVKD. The ends were cut back, 8 bases at V and 2 bases at J, with 9 bases in the middle. This CDR3 has 12 amino acids. The CDR3 loop is CAILQRNYGYTF. The DNA of the CDR3 is TGTGCCATCCTTCAGCGGAACTATGGCTACACCTTC.

This clonotype was picked up a small number of times. This chain connects TRBV7-9 to TRBJ1-2; 9 bases agree with TRBD1. V dropped 5 bases and J dropped 8; count of bases not matched to a gene: 6. The CDR3 is made up of 13 amino acids. Germline V gives CDR1 SEHNR, CDR2 FQNEAQ (reference sequence). CDR3 sequence (DNA): TGTGCCAGCAGCGCCGACAGGGGGGCAGGCTACACCTTC. Protein sequence: CASSADRGAGYTF.

This clonotype was seen repeatedly, ten times or more. The rearrangement joins TRBV4-3 to TRBJ2-7; unclear D gene. There are 15 residues in the CDR3. From germline, CDR1 is LGHNA and CDR2 YSLEER. Deletions cut 0 bases from V and 7 bases from J, with 16 bases between. DNA of the CDR3: TGCGCCAGCAGCCAAGATTCATTTCCTACGAAGGAGCAGTACTTC. It encodes CASSQDSFPTKEQYF.

V gene TRBV9 combines with J gene TRBJ1-5; a possible D gene is TRBD1 (6 bases). This CDR3 has 16 amino acids. Germline V gives CDR1 SGDLS, CDR2 YYNGEE. Deletions cut 4 bases from V and 6 bases from J, with 20 bases between. CDR3 protein: CASSPRGQDGGQPQHF. CDR3 sequence (DNA): TGTGCCAGCAGCCCGAGGGGACAAGATGGGGGTCAGCCCCAGCATTTT.

This clonotype has only a few counts. The CDR3 protein is CSVGSGYEQYF. The CDR3 coding sequence is TGCAGCGTTGGGTCGGGCTACGAGCAGTACTTC. V gene TRBV29-1 combines with J gene TRBJ2-7, with D unclear. CDR1 and CDR2 from the germline V gene are SQVTM and ANQGSEA. The V end lost 4 bases, the J end lost 3 bases, and 7 bases lay between the germline ends. CDR3 length equals 11 residues.

This clonotype was recorded a few times. This rearrangement joins TRBV7-2 to TRBJ2-3; D call uncertain. Trimming pared 6 bases from V and 6 bases from J, leaving 10 bases between. The CDR3 extends over 12 amino acids. CDR1 is SGHTA and CDR2 is FQGNSA in the germline V gene. The CDR3 protein is CASRGMLDTQYF. The CDR3 bases are TGTGCCAGCAGAGGGATGCTCGATACGCAGTATTTT.

This clonotype came up a few times. The V and J genes are TRBV7-9 and TRBJ2-5; 9 positions match TRBD2. The germline CDR1 and CDR2 sequences are SEHNR and FQNEAQ (reference sequence). The CDR3 is made up of 12 amino acids. V was pared by 2 bases and J by 14 bases, with 6 bases of the junction left unmatched. The CDR3: CASSLFGTSSYF. The CDR3 nucleotides read TGTGCCAGCAGCTTATTTGGGACTAGCAGCTACTTC.

This chain uses TRBV7-2 with TRBJ2-7; D ambiguous. Per germline, CDR1 SGHTA and CDR2 FQGNSA. The V gene lost 1 base and the J gene lost 6 bases, with 13 bases spanning the gap. CDR3 size: 14 residues. CDR3 in DNA: TGTGCCAGCAGCTTAGGGCTAGTAGTAAGCGAGCAGTACTTC. It is translated as CASSLGLVVSEQYF.

V usage is TRBV7-3 and J usage is TRBJ2-2, with 8 bases that match TRBD1. V trimming: 5 bases; J trimming: 7 bases; junction bases outside the gene matches: 15. CDR1 is SGHTA and CDR2 is FQGTGA in the germline V gene. This CDR3 is built from 17 residues. The CDR3: CASSRVRTGSLGGELFF. Here the CDR3 DNA reads TGTGCCAGCAGCCGTGTCCGGACAGGGAGTTTGGGCGGGGAGCTGTTTTTT. Supplemented by reference TRBV7-3 and TRBJ2-2, the full variable domain reads GAGVSQTPSNKVTEKGKYVELRCDPISGHTALYWYRQSLGQGPEFLIYFQGTGAADDSGLPNDRFFAVRPEGSVSTLKIQRTERGDSAVYLCASSRVRTGSLGGELFFGEGSRLTVL.